This T cell receptor beta chain originates from a study of T cells in Graves' hyperthyroidism and ophthalmopathy. This clonotype was seen at least ten times. Its matching antigen is unknown. Amplification of TCR beta CDR3 regions was performed using RNA transcripts as template. First-round RT-PCR with HTBI primers amplified the TCR CDR3 region. Each CDR3 protein is one row after TCRdb ran MiXCR on the multiplex PCR reads. The sample has 550,000 to 700,000 distinct CDR3 sequences; roughly 14% are singletons. Study-wide findings and caveats: The model identified upcoming ophthalmopathy a median approximately six months ahead of onset.

Per the germline V gene, CDR1 is SGHAT and CDR2 is FQNNGV. This CDR3 region has 17 residues. Losses at the gene ends were 0 bases for V and 0 bases for J; bases not matched to a gene: 5. What was sequenced was blood. The genes are TRBV11-2 and TRBJ2-5, with TRBD2 matching 9 bases. The source of this sequence is a woman in her thirties or forties with Graves' ophthalmopathy. In DNA form, the CDR3 reads TGTGCCAGCAGCTTAGAAGTCCTAGCGGGGTACCAAGAGACCCAGTACTTC. This sequence encodes CASSLEVLAGYQETQYF.